Sequencing of this T cell receptor beta chain was carried out in a study of CD8+ T cells in alopecia areata (dated by TCRdb to the late 2010s). General notes on the study: Female C3H/HeJ recipients, roughly 6-10 weeks old, were grafted with skin from C3H/HeJ donors with spontaneous alopecia (about 6-13 months old). On the human side, TCRbeta sequencing was run on scalp tissue and on sorted CD4+ and CD8+ peripheral blood T cells from healthy controls and from alopecia areata patients with either patchy or totalis/universalis disease. TCRbeta CDR3 regions were amplified by immunoSEQ multiplex PCR with 35 Vbeta forward and 13 Jbeta reverse primers. To study T cell clonal expansion in alopecia areata, the researchers applied high-throughput TCRbeta sequencing to both the C3H/HeJ mouse model and human patients. Clonality in the scalp was compared among normal scalp (n=4), patchy alopecia areata scalp (n=8), and alopecia totalis/universalis scalp (n=8). RNA was extracted with the PAXgene miRNA kit for fixed scalp, the miRNeasy kit for PBMCs, and the RNeasy kit for mouse skin. Study-wide findings and limitations: Compared with normal scalp, lesional scalp, particularly in alopecia totalis/universalis, had higher clonality and more expanded CD8+ clones, which suggests antigenic drive. Scalp TCR repertoire analysis is complicated because resident alphabeta T cells in normal human skin are also sequenced, whereas mouse skin is dominated by gammadelta T cells. Compared with mice, TCR sequences shared between patients were less clear, possibly partly because of HLA diversity across the patient population.

Pooled mouse cutaneous lymph node cells were stained for CD4, CD8alpha, NKG2D, NKG2ACE and other markers and were then sorted on a BD Influx. The library relied on the immunoSEQ multiplex PCR assay. To provide template for TCR sequencing, every sample had RNA extracted and reverse transcribed into cDNA. First-strand cDNA was synthesized using SuperScript III with a 2:1 mix of oligo-dT and random hexamers. A synthetic immune receptor repertoire was used to gauge amplification bias, and whatever bias remained was removed computationally. Libraries were sequenced on Illumina HiSeq using 60 bp reads that covered the CDR3 and were read from J toward V. In the paper's pipeline: Raw reads were preprocessed to remove errors, and CDR3 was defined according to IMGT conventions as the region from the conserved cysteine to phenylalanine. To get clonality, Shannon entropy was normalized by log2 of the number of productive unique TCRs and the result was subtracted from 1. Whether scalp clones were CD4 or CD8 was inferred by matching scalp TCRbeta sequences against CD4 and CD8 repertoires sorted from blood. This is the immuneACCESS table as TCRdb keeps it, with only in-frame sequences that have V and J called. A part of the clones is gone; compared with another copy, unresolved V genes explain less than half, and the rest is unexplained. V and J calls and clone size come straight from that table; D and trimming were deduced from the DNA. The sample comprises 200,000 to 300,000 clones, and every one was counted more than once. The ten largest clones take up less than 1.5% of the sample.

This clone was picked up a small number of times. Its cognate antigen has yet to be identified. The receptor originates from a mouse, and its gene names and germline sequences are accordingly murine. The missing CDR3 end, 4 residues past where the read stops, is filled in from the germline J gene. V gives up 2 bases and J gives up 5 bases, and the segment between their germline ends measures 13 bases. From its cysteine to its phenylalanine, the CDR3 spans 15 amino acids. The 33 bases shown cover part of the CDR3, and their frame starts at base 1. Per the germline V gene (reference sequence), NSQYPW is the CDR1 and LRSPGD is the CDR2.

The receptor was derived from a C3H/HeJ mouse with alopecia areata. Regarding MHC type, mice of this strain are H2-k. The chain uses TRBV1 and TRBJ2-1; possibly the D gene is TRBD1, per 6 matching bases. Sample: CD4+ T cells sorted from a lymph node. The CDR3 has the sequence CTCSAIGDKNAEQFF. Incomplete CDR3 DNA: TGCACCTGCAGTGCAATCGGGGACAAAAATGCT. The entire variable domain, with the stretches around the CDR3 drawn from the reference TRBV1 and TRBJ2-1 proteins, is VTLLEQNPRWRLVPRGQAVNLRCILKNSQYPWMSWYQQDLQKQLQWLFTLRSPGDKEVKSLPGADYLATRVTDTELRLQVANMSQGRTLYCTCSAIGDKNAEQFFGPGTRLTVL.